The clone carrying this T cell receptor beta chain was counted ten times or more. Antigen specificity is unknown. This entry comes from a study of regulatory T cells in long-lasting Graves disease. For TCR beta, libraries came from iRepertoire HTBI primers and Arm-PCR of CDR3 regions. MiXCR, run by TCRdb on the multiplex PCR reads, gives a single entry per CDR3 protein. The table shows 350,000 to 550,000 distinct CDR3 sequences, with just under 15% occurring only once. Time point described: newly diagnosed GD, antithyroid drugs for less than 3 months. With RNA extracted from PBMCs as input, the TCR library was made. From each patient, roughly 9 milliliters of peripheral blood was drawn and collected into an EDTA anticoagulant tube. Deletions cut 5 bases from V and 15 bases from J, with 17 bases between. This CDR3 spans 11 amino acids. Germline V gene lookup returns CDR1 DFQATT and CDR2 SNEGSKA (reference sequence).

Regarding the study as a whole: Between persistent patients, around 2,900 public clonotypes were shared, exceeding the roughly 1,000 shared between new patients.

This same sample was also part of a study on T cells in Graves' hyperthyroidism and ophthalmopathy.

Here the sequenced sample was peripheral blood mononuclear cells (PBMCs), taken at new diagnosis, from a patient treated with antithyroid drugs. V and J are TRBV20-1 and TRBJ2-1, with D possibly called TRBD1 or TRBD2 (5 bases each). This receptor was identified in a woman in her thirties with Graves disease. The CDR3 nucleotides are TGCAGTGCTGCCGGGACCCTGAAGGGGTTCTTC. Protein sequence: CSAAGTLKGFF.